Below, 13 T cell receptor beta chains from the same sample are listed, as sequenced in a study of T cell responses to AZD1222 COVID-19 vaccine. Profiling relied on immunoSEQ multiplex PCR, and the TCRdb table lists in-frame clones only, not all of them. The sample has roughly 100,000 clones, around 80% seen once; the top ten hold 5%. The input for sequencing was peripheral blood, taken on day 0 of AZD1222 vaccination. These receptors were obtained from an adult in good health.

The table lists this clone with a count of one. The rearrangement links TRBV5-4 to TRBJ2-5; D might be TRBD1 or TRBD2, each matching 5 bases. Germline-derived CDR1 and CDR2 are SGHNT and YYREEE (reference sequence). V shed 8 bases and J shed 2 bases, with 16 bases lying between them. The CDR3 consists of 14 residues. CDR3 nucleotides: TGTGCCAGTCAGCCGGGTGGGACGCAAGAGACCCAGTACTTC. It translates to CASQPGGTQETQYF.

This sequence joins TRBV28 and TRBJ1-6, with 8 nucleotides matching TRBD1. Germline CDR1 is MDHEN and CDR2 is SYDVKM. The CDR3 length is 14 residues. J lost 9 bases, V lost 7 bases, and 8 bases had no gene match. The CDR3 loop is CASTTGVSGSPLHF. CDR3 nucleotides: TGTGCCAGCACGACAGGGGTCAGTGGTTCACCCCTCCACTTT.

The CDR3 loop is CSVARTGGNYEQYF. The CDR3 DNA sequence: TGCAGCGTTGCCCGGACAGGCGGCAATTACGAGCAGTACTTC. The chain is built from TRBV29-1 and TRBJ2-7; 7 bases align to TRBD1. The germline V gene has CDR1 SQVTM and CDR2 ANQGSEA. This CDR3 comprises 14 residues. Trimming removed 4 bases from V and 4 bases from J; junction bases left unmatched: 10.

V is TRBV5-1 and J is TRBJ2-2; TRBD2 matches at 8 bases. After removal of 4 bases from V and 6 bases from J, the junction contained 11 bases not matched to a gene. The CDR3 consists of 16 residues. CDR1 and CDR2 from the germline V gene are SGHRS and YFSETQ. In DNA, the CDR3 is TGCGCCAGCAGCCTCCTCGGGACTAGTTCAGCCGGGGAGCTGTTTTTT. It specifies CASSLLGTSSAGELFF.

The chain has TRBV9 and TRBJ2-1, with D perhaps matching TRBD1 (5 bases). V was cut by 0 bases and J by 9 bases, with 13 bases left in between. The CDR3 totals 14 residues. CDR1 SGDLS and CDR2 YYNGEE come from the germline V gene. The CDR3 DNA is TGTGCCAGCAGCGTAGCCCAGGGTGCCGGTGAGCAGTTCTTC. Translated: CASSVAQGAGEQFF. The full variable domain, its missing parts supplied by reference TRBV9 and TRBJ2-1, is DSGVTQTPKHLITATGQRVTLRCSPRSGDLSVYWYQQSLDQGLQFLIQYYNGEERAKGNILERFSAQQFPDLHSELNLSSLELGDSALYFCASSVAQGAGEQFFGPGTRLTVL.

The chain has TRBV13 and TRBJ1-2; D gene uncertain. V was clipped by 5 bases and J by 3 bases, with 13 bases between them. Germline V gene sequence: CDR1 PRHDT, CDR2 FYEKMQ (reference sequence). The CDR3 extends over 14 amino acids. This chain's CDR3 is CASSPRGVDYGYTF. CDR3 in DNA: TGTGCCAGCAGCCCCCGAGGCGTTGACTATGGCTACACCTTC.

The genes are TRBV7-3 and TRBJ2-1; tentative D call: TRBD2 (5 bases). The CDR3 loop spans 12 amino acids. Germline CDR1 and CDR2: SGHTA and FQGTGA. Trimming left V 0 bases short and J 9 bases short, with 6 bases between. The CDR3 here is CASSLTGVEQFF. The CDR3 DNA reads as TGTGCCAGCAGCTTAACCGGGGTTGAGCAGTTCTTC.

The rearrangement joins TRBV5-6 to TRBJ1-1; D unclear. V gave up 2 bases and J gave up 8 bases, with 7 bases separating them. Germline V gene sequence: CDR1 SGHDT, CDR2 YYEEEE. CDR3 size: 11 residues. CDR3 in DNA: TGTGCCAGCAGCTTCCGGGCCGAAGCTTTCTTT. This gives the protein CASSFRAEAFF.

V is TRBV20-1 and J is TRBJ2-3; D remains unclear. The CDR3 runs to 11 residues. V lost 5 bases and J 4 bases, leaving 7 bases between the germline ends. The germline CDR1 and CDR2 sequences are DFQATT and SNEGSKA (reference sequence). Here the CDR3 DNA reads TGCAGTGCTCCCTTTCCAGATACGCAGTATTTT. This gives the protein CSAPFPDTQYF.

For the CDR3, the DNA is TGTGCCAGCAGCCTATGGACAGGCCAATACACCTTC. The encoded protein is CASSLWTGQYTF. This chain connects TRBV7-9 to TRBJ1-2, with TRBD1 matching 7 bases. Trimming took 5 bases from V and 11 from J; bases not matched to a gene: 8. Looked up from germline, CDR1 is SEHNR and CDR2 is FQNEAQ (reference sequence). The length of the CDR3 is 12 residues. Full variable domain (rest looked up from reference TRBV7-9 and TRBJ1-2): DTGVSQNPRHKITKRGQNVTFRCDPISEHNRLYWYRQTLGQGPEFLTYFQNEAQLEKSRLLSDRFSAERPKGSFSTLEIQRTEQGDSAMYLCASSLWTGQYTFGSGTRLTVV.

The chain couples TRBV6-2 or TRBV6-3 to TRBJ2-7, with TRBD1 matching over 9 bases. Trimming cost V 4 bases and J 3 bases; bases outside gene matches: 4. In germline, CDR1 is MNHEY, CDR2 SVGEGT. This CDR3 contains 14 residues. CDR3 in amino acids: CASSSTGQGYEQYF. DNA for the CDR3: TGTGCCAGCAGTTCTACGGGACAGGGCTACGAGCAGTACTTC.

The chain's CDR3 is CASSLGQFGHNSPLHF. The DNA for the CDR3 is TGTGCCAGCAGCTTAGGGCAGTTCGGCCATAATTCACCCCTCCACTTT. The chain employs TRBV11-2 and TRBJ1-6, with no clear D. Germline V lookup: CDR1 SGHAT, CDR2 FQNNGV. This CDR3 is built from 16 residues. Trimming left V 1 base short and J 5 bases short, with 12 bases between. The complete variable domain, with remaining parts taken from reference TRBV11-2 and TRBJ1-6, reads EAGVAQSPRYKIIEKRQSVAFWCNPISGHATLYWYQQILGQGPKLLIQFQNNGVVDDSQLPKDRFSAERLKGVDSTLKIQPAKLEDSAVYLCASSLGQFGHNSPLHFGNGTRLTVT.

The chain carries TRBV21-1 and TRBJ2-2; TRBD2 is the table's D call and was not checked against the DNA. TRBV21-1 is tagged as a pseudogene. The CDR3 has 11 amino acids. CDR3 sequence reads: CASTGTGELFF. CDR3 bases: TGTGCCAGCACGGGCACCGGGGAGCTGTTTTTT.